A single sample is the source of the 27 T cell receptor beta chains below, sequenced in a study of T cell changes during pregnancy in multiple sclerosis. The repertoire was sequenced with immunoSEQ multiplex PCR; TCRdb's copy has only in-frame clones and lacks some. This table has about 72,000 clones, about nine tenths appearing once. Sequences were derived from peripheral blood, sampled in the third trimester of pregnancy. The receptors stem from a female donor in good health, enrolled as a control in a pregnancy study.

The CDR3 DNA sequence: TGCGCCAGCGGCATGACAGGGAACGGCAATTCACCCCTCCACTTT. Its translation: CASGMTGNGNSPLHF. The chain carries TRBV5-1 and TRBJ1-6; 7 bases match TRBD1. Germline CDR1 and CDR2: SGHRS and YFSETQ. This CDR3 contains 15 residues. Trimming took 7 bases from V and 7 from J; bases not matched to a gene: 11.

In this sample, this clone turned up once. V is TRBV5-1 and J is TRBJ1-1, with TRBD1 as a possible D gene (5 bases). This CDR3 spans 15 amino acids. The V end was cut by 1 base, the J end by 1 base, with 11 bases between. Germline-derived CDR1 and CDR2 are SGHRS and YFSETQ. The CDR3 loop reads CASSLYVDRNTEAFF. The CDR3 DNA is TGCGCCAGCAGCTTGTACGTTGACAGGAACACTGAAGCTTTCTTT.

J is TRBJ1-6 and V is TRBV6-6, with a weak D call TRBD1 (5 bases). Per the germline V gene, CDR1 is MNHNY and CDR2 is SVGAGI (reference sequence). This CDR3 has 15 amino acids. Trimming shortened V by 5 bases and J by 4 bases, and 12 bases separated the two germline ends. The CDR3 bases are TGTGCCAGCAGTAACCCGGGACTGTATAATTCACCCCTCCACTTT. Translated: CASSNPGLYNSPLHF.

The chain's CDR3 is CASSLDRGAFGYTF. CDR3 bases: TGTGCCAGCAGCTTAGATCGGGGGGCGTTTGGCTACACCTTC. This rearrangement joins TRBV7-8 to TRBJ1-2; D possibly corresponds to TRBD1 (6 bases). V was shortened by 1 base and J by 7 bases, with 13 bases between the two germline ends. Germline V gives CDR1 SGHVS, CDR2 FQNEAQ. The CDR3 covers 14 residues.

CDR3 coding DNA: TGTGCCAGCAGTTTATCCCTAGCGCCTAATTATGAGCAGTTCTTC. Protein product: CASSLSLAPNYEQFF. The chain is built from TRBV27 and TRBJ2-1, with D perhaps TRBD2 (6 bases). Germline CDR1 and CDR2: MNHEY and SMNVEV (reference sequence). This CDR3 has 15 residues. V lost 0 bases and J 8 bases, leaving 14 bases between the germline ends.

This clone appeared a single time. This chain connects TRBV4-1 to TRBJ2-2, with 9 bases lining up with TRBD1. CDR1 is MGHRA and CDR2 is YSYEKL in the germline V gene. The J segment lost 1 base and the V segment lost 4 bases, leaving 4 bases of the junction unmatched. The CDR3 covers 16 residues. The CDR3 sequence is CASSRLGQGNTGELFF. The CDR3 DNA is TGCGCCAGCAGCCGTCTGGGACAGGGGAACACCGGGGAGCTGTTTTTT.

In its sample, this clone was seen once. The genes are TRBV15 and TRBJ2-7; TRBD1 aligns across 7 bases. CDR3 length: 16 amino acids. Germline CDR1 LNHNV, CDR2 YYDKDF (reference sequence). V lost 0 bases and J lost 6; bases outside the gene matches: 11. In DNA, the CDR3 is TGTGCCACCAGCAGAGATTGGGGCAGGGGGAGTAGCGAGCAGTACTTC. Translating it yields CATSRDWGRGSSEQYF.

This sequence joins TRBV28 and TRBJ2-5; 8 bases agree with TRBD2. This CDR3 comprises 16 residues. CDR1 MDHEN and CDR2 SYDVKM come from the germline V gene. Losses at the gene ends were 5 bases for V and 5 bases for J; bases not matched to a gene: 13. The CDR3 DNA sequence: TGTGCCAGCAGTAGGGGACTAGGGGCAGCGGAGGAGACCCAGTACTTC. This encodes CASSRGLGAAEETQYF.

This chain's CDR3 is CASSLKGQGAYEQYF. The CDR3 nucleotides read TGTGCCAGCAGTTTAAAAGGACAGGGGGCGTACGAGCAGTACTTC. V and J are TRBV27 and TRBJ2-7, with 11 bases that match TRBD1. With V trimmed by 2 bases and J by 4 bases, 4 bases remained unmatched. This CDR3 has 15 residues. CDR1 and CDR2 (germline): MNHEY, SMNVEV (reference sequence).

The rearrangement joins TRBV7-8 to TRBJ1-4; D possibly corresponds to TRBD1 (6 bases). Trimming removed 5 bases from V and 5 bases from J, with 18 bases in between. The CDR3 has 16 residues. Germline CDR1 and CDR2: SGHVS and FQNEAQ. DNA for the CDR3: TGTGCCAGCAGCCGGTCCTTACAGGGAATGAATGAAAAACTGTTTTTT. Translation: CASSRSLQGMNEKLFF.

CDR3 loop: CASSLSPGLAGDEQYF. In DNA, the CDR3 is TGTGCCAGCAGCCTTTCTCCGGGACTAGCGGGGGACGAGCAGTACTTC. The chain couples TRBV11-2 to TRBJ2-7; 14 bases line up with TRBD2. This CDR3 spans 16 amino acids. Per the germline V gene, CDR1 is SGHAT and CDR2 is FQNNGV. The junction had 8 bases not matched to a gene; V was cut back by 5 bases and J by 5 bases.

This rearrangement joins TRBV18 to TRBJ1-2; D gene uncertain. V was clipped by 4 bases and J by 0 bases, with 6 bases between them. Germline V gene sequence: CDR1 KGHSH, CDR2 LQKENI. The CDR3 has 13 amino acids. DNA for the CDR3: TGTGCCAGCTCACAGGGAGCTAACTATGGCTACACCTTC. This translates into CASSQGANYGYTF.

The V gene is TRBV2, the J gene TRBJ1-2; 9 bases align to TRBD1. The length of the CDR3 is 14 residues. Losses at the gene ends were 4 bases for V and 4 bases for J; bases not matched to a gene: 4. Germline V CDR1 and CDR2: SNHLY, FYNNEI. CDR3 sequence (DNA): TGTGCCAGCAGTGGGGACAGGGAGAGCTATGGCTACACCTTC. Amino acids: CASSGDRESYGYTF.

The chain employs TRBV18 and TRBJ2-7, with 12 positions matching TRBD2. Germline V gene lookup returns CDR1 KGHSH and CDR2 LQKENI. The CDR3 covers 20 residues. The ends lost 5 bases at V and 3 bases at J; junction bases unmatched: 20. The CDR3 nucleotides are TGTGCCAGCTCAGTCCTTGGACTAGCGGGAAGACCAAACCTCCTCTACGAGCAGTACTTC. The encoded protein is CASSVLGLAGRPNLLYEQYF.

The gene calls are TRBV5-6 and TRBJ2-2; D perhaps matches TRBD1 (6 bases). CDR3 length: 18 amino acids. The V and J ends lost 1 base and 3 bases respectively, with 19 bases between them. Germline lookup yields CDR1 SGHDT and CDR2 YYEEEE. DNA for the CDR3: TGTGCCAGCAGCTTGAGAGCACAGGGTGTAGTGGACACCGGGGAGCTGTTTTTT. This codes for CASSLRAQGVVDTGELFF.

This chain joins TRBV6-1 and TRBJ1-1; 9 bases agree with TRBD1. The V segment lost 2 bases and the J segment 4 bases; nucleotides outside the gene matches: 5. Germline CDR1 and CDR2: MNHNS and SASEGT. There are 15 residues in the CDR3. The chain's CDR3 is CASSENRGLSTEAFF. The DNA of the CDR3 is TGTGCCAGCAGTGAAAACAGGGGGCTTAGCACTGAAGCTTTCTTT.

V is TRBV7-8 and J is TRBJ1-2; possible D gene TRBD1, 5 bases. From germline, CDR1 is SGHVS and CDR2 FQNEAQ. CDR3 size: 15 residues. V lost 1 base and J 4 bases, leaving 13 bases between the germline ends. The CDR3 reads CASSLDPTDPYGYTF. The CDR3 DNA reads as TGTGCCAGCAGCTTAGATCCGACAGACCCCTATGGCTACACCTTC.

This clone was detected once. The chain has TRBV10-3 and TRBJ2-7; tentatively, D is TRBD2 (6 bases). Trimming took off 2 bases at V and 6 bases at J, with 11 bases between the two ends. The length of the CDR3 is 13 residues. Germline V gives CDR1 ENHRY, CDR2 SYGVKD. This CDR3 reads CAISEGGGSEQYF. The DNA of the CDR3 is TGTGCCATCAGTGAGGGTGGGGGGAGCGAGCAGTACTTC.

The chain is built from TRBV6-5 and TRBJ1-2; 9 bases are shared with TRBD1. With V trimmed by 2 bases and J by 8 bases, 6 bases remained unmatched. The germline V gene encodes CDR1 MNHEY and CDR2 SVGAGI. CDR3 length equals 14 residues. This CDR3 reads CASSYAQGALGYTF. The DNA for the CDR3 is TGTGCCAGCAGTTACGCACAGGGGGCACTGGGCTACACCTTC.

The chain uses TRBV6-5 and TRBJ1-4, with 10 positions matching TRBD1. The junction had 4 bases not matched to a gene; V was cut back by 6 bases and J by 6 bases. From germline, CDR1 is MNHEY and CDR2 SVGAGI. CDR3 length: 14 residues. This CDR3 is CASSRTGGDEKLFF. DNA for the CDR3: TGTGCCAGCAGCCGGACAGGGGGTGATGAAAAACTGTTTTTT.

J is TRBJ1-1 and V is TRBV7-2, with D possibly being TRBD1 (6 bases). The V end lost 5 bases, the J end lost 1 base, and 14 bases lay between the germline ends. The CDR3 consists of 15 residues. Germline CDR1 and CDR2: SGHTA and FQGNSA. CDR3 sequence (DNA): TGTGCCAGCAGCCAAGGGGGTTTGGGGAACACTGAAGCTTTCTTT. Translation: CASSQGGLGNTEAFF.

The chain uses TRBV5-6 and TRBJ1-1; TRBD1 agrees at 7 bases. The CDR3 is made up of 14 amino acids. CDR1 SGHDT and CDR2 YYEEEE come from the germline V gene. The V and J ends lost 3 bases and 5 bases, in that order; junction bases with no gene match: 7. CDR3 loop: CASSSDRVGTEAFF. CDR3 in DNA: TGTGCCAGCAGCTCCGACAGGGTCGGAACTGAAGCTTTCTTT.

The chain recombines TRBV11-2 with TRBJ2-5, with 10 positions matching TRBD2. Trimming cost V 5 bases and J 5 bases; bases outside gene matches: 8. The CDR3 runs 15 residues. The germline gives CDR1 SGHAT, CDR2 FQNNGV. The CDR3 sequence: CASSLSGGALETQYF. Here the CDR3 DNA reads TGTGCCAGCAGCCTAAGCGGGGGGGCCCTCGAGACCCAGTACTTC.

The V and J genes are TRBV2 and TRBJ1-1; tentative D call: TRBD1 (5 bases). The CDR3 is 16 amino acids. The germline gives CDR1 SNHLY, CDR2 FYNNEI. The V end lost 4 bases, the J end lost 4 bases, and 19 bases lay between the germline ends. The CDR3 loop is CASSGPFDQGGTEAFF. The DNA for the CDR3 is TGTGCCAGCAGTGGCCCGTTCGACCAGGGTGGCACTGAAGCTTTCTTT.

The genes are TRBV11-3 and TRBJ2-1; a weak D match, TRBD2 (5 bases). The CDR3 is 15 residues long. Germline lookup yields CDR1 SGHNT and CDR2 YENEEA. V lost 4 bases and J 0 bases, leaving 10 bases between the germline ends. CDR3 protein: CASSSRGSSYNEQFF. In DNA form, the CDR3 reads TGTGCCAGCAGCTCCCGGGGTAGCTCCTACAATGAGCAGTTCTTC.

The chain links TRBV5-1 to TRBJ2-1; D possibly corresponds to TRBD2 (6 bases). Germline V CDR1 and CDR2: SGHRS, YFSETQ. Trimming stripped 1 base from V and 6 bases from J, with 17 bases between. The CDR3 loop spans 16 amino acids. CDR3 protein: CASSLSSVSIGNEQFF. CDR3 coding DNA: TGCGCCAGCAGCTTGTCTAGCGTCTCTATTGGCAATGAGCAGTTCTTC. Variable domain in full (rest from reference TRBV5-1 and TRBJ2-1): KAGVTQTPRYLIKTRGQQVTLSCSPISGHRSVSWYQQTPGQGLQFLFEYFSETQRNKGNFPGRFSGRQFSNSRSEMNVSTLELGDSALYLCASSLSSVSIGNEQFFGPGTRLTVL.

This chain joins TRBV29-1 and TRBJ2-7, with 7 bases fitting TRBD1. The germline gives CDR1 SQVTM, CDR2 ANQGSEA. The CDR3 has 14 amino acids. Trimming removed 0 bases from V and 5 bases from J; junction bases left unmatched: 7. DNA of the CDR3: TGCAGCGTTGAAGAGGGGAGACAGGGTGACGAGCAGTACTTC. Protein product: CSVEEGRQGDEQYF.